These T cell receptor beta chains were read from a single sample in a study of T cell responses to AZD1222 COVID-19 vaccine. Sequenced by immunoSEQ multiplex PCR; TCRdb stores in-frame clones only, minus some. The data contain some 64,000 clones, around 75% of them singletons. The input for sequencing was peripheral blood, taken on day 0 of AZD1222 vaccination. These receptors originate from an adult in good health. CDR3s include the opening cysteine and the closing phenylalanine or tryptophan. Fields, in order: D gene, clone size, J gene, V gene, CDR3 protein, CDR3 DNA. A D gene is named only where the DNA matches it firmly. Size is omitted from some rows. Given values are once, few, many or a class for expanded clones.

d_gene: TRBD1; abundance: once; j_gene: TRBJ1-4; v_gene: TRBV7-9; CDR3aa: CASSLTTGGDEKLFF; CDR3nt: TGTGCCAGCAGCTTGACGACAGGGGGGGATGAAAAACTGTTTTTT
d_gene: .; abundance: .; j_gene: TRBJ1-5; v_gene: TRBV19; CDR3aa: CASTQVAGGNQPQHF; CDR3nt: TGTGCCAGTACCCAGGTGGCAGGTGGCAATCAGCCCCAGCATTTT
d_gene: .; abundance: .; j_gene: TRBJ2-7; v_gene: TRBV29-1; CDR3aa: CSVNREYEQYF; CDR3nt: TGCAGCGTTAACAGGGAATACGAGCAGTACTTC
d_gene: .; abundance: .; j_gene: TRBJ1-1; v_gene: TRBV5-5; CDR3aa: CASSLAGAATEAFF; CDR3nt: TGTGCCAGCAGCTTGGCTGGGGCGGCCACTGAAGCTTTCTTT
d_gene: .; abundance: .; j_gene: TRBJ1-5; v_gene: TRBV28; CDR3aa: CASSPPMGGEQPQHF; CDR3nt: TGTGCCAGCAGTCCCCCGATGGGCGGTGAACAGCCCCAGCATTTT
d_gene: .; abundance: .; j_gene: TRBJ2-2; v_gene: TRBV6-2/TRBV6-3; CDR3aa: CASSYSVTGDTGELFF; CDR3nt: TGTGCCAGCAGTTACTCCGTGACAGGCGATACCGGGGAGCTGTTTTTT
d_gene: .; abundance: .; j_gene: TRBJ2-7; v_gene: TRBV6-7; CDR3aa: CASSYFKAGGF; CDR3nt: TGTGCCAGCAGTTACTTCAAAGCCGGGGGCTTC
d_gene: .; abundance: .; j_gene: TRBJ2-1; v_gene: TRBV21-1; CDR3aa: CASSKASVVTMSSSSDEQFF; CDR3nt: .
d_gene: .; abundance: .; j_gene: TRBJ2-4; v_gene: TRBV3-1/TRBV3-2; CDR3aa: CAAHVDCLGAKNIQYF; CDR3nt: TGTGCCGCTCATGTAGATTGCCTGGGGGCCAAAAACATTCAGTACTTC
d_gene: .; abundance: .; j_gene: TRBJ2-1; v_gene: TRBV2; CDR3aa: CASRGPGAQSEQFF; CDR3nt: TGTGCCAGCAGGGGGCCAGGGGCGCAGAGTGAGCAGTTCTTC
d_gene: .; abundance: .; j_gene: TRBJ2-5; v_gene: TRBV24-1; CDR3aa: CATSDYEETQYF; CDR3nt: TGTGCCACCAGTGACTATGAAGAGACCCAGTACTTC
d_gene: .; abundance: .; j_gene: TRBJ1-2; v_gene: TRBV29-1; CDR3aa: CSVFTPGDYGYTF; CDR3nt: TGCAGCGTTTTCACCCCGGGTGACTATGGCTACACCTTC
d_gene: TRBD2; abundance: .; j_gene: TRBJ2-5; v_gene: TRBV7-8; CDR3aa: CASSLGAGVFVETQYF; CDR3nt: TGTGCCAGCAGCTTAGGGGCGGGGGTCTTTGTTGAGACCCAGTACTTC
d_gene: .; abundance: .; j_gene: TRBJ1-2; v_gene: TRBV11-2; CDR3aa: CASSPQVNYGYTF; CDR3nt: TGTGCCAGCAGCCCTCAGGTGAACTATGGCTACACCTTC
d_gene: .; abundance: .; j_gene: TRBJ1-3; v_gene: TRBV7-8; CDR3aa: CASSTDRISGNTIYF; CDR3nt: TGTGCCAGCAGCACGGACAGAATCTCTGGAAACACCATATATTTT
d_gene: .; abundance: .; j_gene: TRBJ2-5; v_gene: TRBV20-1; CDR3aa: CSASLQGGETQYF; CDR3nt: TGCAGTGCTAGTCTCCAGGGTGGAGAGACCCAGTACTTC
d_gene: .; abundance: .; j_gene: TRBJ2-3; v_gene: TRBV10-3; CDR3aa: CAISQPPTDTQYF; CDR3nt: TGTGCCATCAGCCAGCCTCCCACAGATACGCAGTATTTT
d_gene: .; abundance: .; j_gene: TRBJ2-1; v_gene: TRBV7-9; CDR3aa: CASKGVNYNEQFF; CDR3nt: TGTGCCAGTAAGGGTGTGAACTACAATGAGCAGTTCTTC
d_gene: .; abundance: .; j_gene: TRBJ2-7; v_gene: TRBV5-6; CDR3aa: CASSSLVYEQYF; CDR3nt: TGTGCCAGCAGCTCTTTGGTTTACGAGCAGTACTTC
d_gene: .; abundance: .; j_gene: TRBJ2-2; v_gene: TRBV25-1; CDR3aa: CASSEYIGGELFF; CDR3nt: TGTGCCAGCAGTGAATACATCGGCGGGGAGCTGTTTTTT
d_gene: .; abundance: .; j_gene: TRBJ1-1; v_gene: TRBV10-3; CDR3aa: CAISREHTEAFF; CDR3nt: TGTGCCATCAGCCGGGAGCACACTGAAGCTTTCTTT
d_gene: .; abundance: .; j_gene: TRBJ1-2; v_gene: TRBV4-3; CDR3aa: CASSQDGGDYTF; CDR3nt: TGCGCCAGCAGCCAAGATGGAGGGGATTACACCTTC
d_gene: TRBD1; abundance: .; j_gene: TRBJ1-2; v_gene: TRBV10-3; CDR3aa: CAISPGQLTHGYTF; CDR3nt: TGTGCCATCAGCCCGGGACAGCTAACACATGGCTACACCTTC
d_gene: TRBD1; abundance: .; j_gene: TRBJ1-5; v_gene: TRBV2; CDR3aa: CATGQGGSNQPQHF; CDR3nt: TGTGCCACCGGACAGGGAGGTAGCAATCAGCCCCAGCATTTT
d_gene: .; abundance: .; j_gene: TRBJ2-7; v_gene: TRBV5-3; CDR3aa: CARSLEEQYF; CDR3nt: TGTGCCAGAAGCTTGGAAGAGCAGTACTTC
d_gene: TRBD1; abundance: .; j_gene: TRBJ1-6; v_gene: TRBV5-8; CDR3aa: CASSLQGAGNSPLHF; CDR3nt: TGTGCCAGCAGCTTACAGGGGGCGGGGAATTCACCCCTCCACTTT
d_gene: .; abundance: .; j_gene: TRBJ2-7; v_gene: TRBV4-3; CDR3aa: CASSQDRSASYEQYF; CDR3nt: TGCGCCAGCAGCCAAGATCGGTCTGCTTCCTACGAGCAGTACTTC
d_gene: TRBD1; abundance: .; j_gene: TRBJ1-2; v_gene: TRBV6-5; CDR3aa: CATDRGGGYTF; CDR3nt: TGTGCCACGGACAGGGGTGGCGGCTACACCTTC
d_gene: TRBD1; abundance: .; j_gene: TRBJ1-6; v_gene: TRBV24-1; CDR3aa: CATSDSGGAGNSPLHF; CDR3nt: TGTGCCACCAGTGATTCAGGGGGCGCCGGTAATTCACCCCTCCACTTT
d_gene: .; abundance: .; j_gene: TRBJ2-7; v_gene: TRBV19; CDR3aa: CASSIGTLIPEQYF; CDR3nt: TGTGCCAGTAGTATAGGGACTCTTATTCCTGAGCAGTACTTC
d_gene: .; abundance: .; j_gene: TRBJ1-1; v_gene: TRBV20-1; CDR3aa: CSASQQNEAFF; CDR3nt: TGCAGTGCTAGTCAACAGAATGAAGCTTTCTTT
d_gene: .; abundance: .; j_gene: TRBJ2-1; v_gene: TRBV2; CDR3aa: CASSLLEGSYNEQFF; CDR3nt: TGTGCCAGCAGTCTCCTCGAGGGCTCCTACAATGAGCAGTTCTTC
d_gene: .; abundance: .; j_gene: TRBJ1-1; v_gene: TRBV30; CDR3aa: CAWSVGGAEAFF; CDR3nt: TGTGCCTGGAGTGTGGGAGGGGCTGAAGCTTTCTTT
d_gene: .; abundance: few; j_gene: TRBJ2-5; v_gene: TRBV5-1; CDR3aa: CASRDPPGETQYF; CDR3nt: TGCGCCAGCAGGGACCCGCCGGGGGAGACCCAGTACTTC
d_gene: .; abundance: once; j_gene: TRBJ1-5; v_gene: TRBV19; CDR3aa: CASSILARENQPQHF; CDR3nt: TGTGCCAGTAGTATCCTCGCTCGGGAAAATCAGCCCCAGCATTTT
d_gene: .; abundance: .; j_gene: TRBJ1-1; v_gene: TRBV28; CDR3aa: CASTINGEAFF; CDR3nt: TGTGCCAGCACGATAAACGGTGAAGCTTTCTTT
d_gene: .; abundance: .; j_gene: TRBJ2-1; v_gene: TRBV3-1/TRBV3-2; CDR3aa: CASSLRRETDLDEQFF; CDR3nt: TGTGCCAGCAGCCTCCGCCGGGAGACGGACCTCGATGAGCAGTTCTTC
d_gene: .; abundance: .; j_gene: TRBJ1-5; v_gene: TRBV23-1; CDR3aa: CASSQGSNQPQHF; CDR3nt: TGCGCCAGCAGTCAAGGTAGCAATCAGCCCCAGCATTTT
d_gene: .; abundance: .; j_gene: TRBJ1-3; v_gene: TRBV5-1; CDR3aa: CASSFDNAKNTIYF; CDR3nt: TGCGCCAGCAGCTTCGACAATGCGAAAAACACCATATATTTT
d_gene: .; abundance: few; j_gene: TRBJ2-2; v_gene: TRBV24-1; CDR3aa: CATSDLQGYGGELFF; CDR3nt: TGTGCCACCAGTGACCTGCAGGGATATGGCGGGGAGCTGTTTTTT
d_gene: .; abundance: .; j_gene: TRBJ2-3; v_gene: TRBV28; CDR3aa: CASSSLGRGPTDTQYF; CDR3nt: TGTGCCAGCAGCTCTCTTGGGCGGGGGCCCACAGATACGCAGTATTTT
d_gene: .; abundance: .; j_gene: TRBJ2-2; v_gene: TRBV6-4; CDR3aa: CASSDKDSKNTGELFF; CDR3nt: TGTGCCAGCAGTGACAAGGACTCAAAGAACACCGGGGAGCTGTTTTTT
d_gene: .; abundance: .; j_gene: TRBJ2-6; v_gene: TRBV7-2; CDR3aa: CASSLVQGGANVLTF; CDR3nt: TGTGCCAGCAGCTTAGTACAGGGAGGGGCCAACGTCCTGACTTTC
d_gene: .; abundance: .; j_gene: TRBJ1-1; v_gene: TRBV2; CDR3aa: CASRAGTSMNTEAFF; CDR3nt: TGTGCCAGCAGAGCCGGGACTAGTATGAACACTGAAGCTTTCTTT
d_gene: TRBD1; abundance: .; j_gene: TRBJ2-7; v_gene: TRBV5-4; CDR3aa: CASSLEGQGAYEQYF; CDR3nt: TGTGCCAGCAGCTTGGAGGGACAGGGGGCCTACGAGCAGTACTTC
d_gene: .; abundance: .; j_gene: TRBJ2-2; v_gene: TRBV3-1/TRBV3-2; CDR3aa: CASSRDISTGELFF; CDR3nt: TGTGCCAGCAGCCGGGACATCTCCACCGGGGAGCTGTTTTTT
d_gene: .; abundance: .; j_gene: TRBJ1-2; v_gene: TRBV3-1/TRBV3-2; CDR3aa: CASSQPRGGDEGYTF; CDR3nt: TGTGCCAGCAGCCAACCCCGTGGAGGGGATGAGGGCTACACCTTC
d_gene: .; abundance: .; j_gene: TRBJ1-1; v_gene: TRBV6-6; CDR3aa: CASRKTGENTEAFF; CDR3nt: TGTGCCAGCAGAAAGACAGGAGAGAACACTGAAGCTTTCTTT
d_gene: .; abundance: .; j_gene: TRBJ2-7; v_gene: TRBV7-8; CDR3aa: CASSPGGYEQYF; CDR3nt: TGTGCCAGCAGCCCCGGGGGCTACGAGCAGTACTTC
d_gene: TRBD2; abundance: .; j_gene: TRBJ2-1; v_gene: TRBV5-1; CDR3aa: CASSLVASGAVHNEQFF; CDR3nt: TGCGCCAGCAGCTTGGTGGCTAGCGGGGCCGTACACAATGAGCAGTTCTTC